The next 9 T cell receptor beta chains were all read from a single sample in a study of CD8 T cells in Susac syndrome. With random hexamers, roughly 0.45 to 1 ug RNA was reverse transcribed. TCRdb reprocessed the immunoSEQ multiplex PCR reads with MiXCR, giving one entry per CDR3 protein. The table includes some 260,000 distinct CDR3 sequences, more than 75% detected once. Sequenced: CD8+ T cells from PBMCs. Receptors were obtained from a human donor with multiple sclerosis.

A word on this clonotype: The junction differs from germline at one of its ends, possibly a read error. The rearrangement joins TRBV28 to TRBJ2-7; 8 bases line up with TRBD1. There are 14 residues in the CDR3. Germline V gene sequence: CDR1 MDHEN, CDR2 SYDVKM. Here the CDR3 reads CASSFYRGSSEQYF. DNA for the CDR3: TGTGCCAGCAGTTTTTACAGGGGGTCCTCCGAGCAGTACTTC. Combining the CDR3 with reference TRBV28 and TRBJ2-7 gives the whole variable domain DVKVTQSSRYLVKRTGEKVFLECVQDMDHENMFWYRQDPGLGLRLIYFSYDVKMKEKGDIPEGYSVSREKKERFSLILESASTNQTSMYLCASSFYRGSSEQYFGPGTRLTVT.

The chain combines TRBV29-1 with TRBJ2-1, with 9 bases fitting TRBD2. The CDR3 consists of 12 residues. V was clipped by 4 bases and J by 15 bases; unmatched bases: 10. Germline assignment: CDR1 SQVTM and CDR2 ANQGSEA. The CDR3: CSVVPSGTPMFF. CDR3 DNA: TGCAGCGTTGTGCCTAGCGGGACTCCGATGTTCTTC.

The V gene is TRBV27, the J gene TRBJ2-2; 10 bases map to TRBD1. V dropped 3 bases and J dropped 10; count of bases not matched to a gene: 14. The CDR3 has 17 residues. Germline CDR1 reads MNHEY; CDR2 reads SMNVEV (reference sequence). The DNA of the CDR3 is TGTGCCAGCAGTTTGCCTCCCGGGACAGGGGTGAAAAAGGAGCTGTTTTTT. Translating gives CASSLPPGTGVKKELFF.

The J gene is TRBJ1-1, the V gene TRBV19, with D unresolved. Germline CDR1 is LNHDA and CDR2 is SQIVND (reference sequence). This CDR3 comprises 15 residues. Trimming took off 7 bases at V and 4 bases at J, with 19 bases between the two ends. The CDR3 DNA sequence: TGTGCCAGTACCCAGCAAGGGAGGGTGAGCACTGAAGCTTTCTTT. It yields the protein CASTQQGRVSTEAFF.

A single count supports this clonotype. J is TRBJ2-1 and V is TRBV7-9; D gene unclear. The V and J ends lost 4 bases and 8 bases respectively, with 12 bases between them. The CDR3 spans 13 residues. Germline CDR1 and CDR2: SEHNR and FQNEAQ (reference sequence). The CDR3 here is CASSSTFSDEQFF. CDR3 in DNA: TGTGCCAGCAGCTCTACGTTTTCGGATGAGCAGTTCTTC. Combining the CDR3 with reference TRBV7-9 and TRBJ2-1 gives the whole variable domain DTGVSQNPRHKITKRGQNVTFRCDPISEHNRLYWYRQTLGQGPEFLTYFQNEAQLEKSRLLSDRFSAERPKGSFSTLEIQRTEQGDSAMYLCASSSTFSDEQFFGPGTRLTVL.

Of note for this clonotype: At one boundary the junction diverges from the germline segment, which might be a read error. The V call is TRBV7-7, the J call TRBJ2-2, with D possibly TRBD1 on 5 matching bases. The germline gives CDR1 SSHAT, CDR2 FNYEAQ (reference sequence). The CDR3 is 16 amino acids. Here the CDR3 reads CASSLDPGAATGELFF. The CDR3 nucleotides read TGTGCTAGCAGCTTAGATCCTGGGGCGGCCACCGGGGAGCTGTTTTTT.

The chain joins TRBV7-9 to TRBJ2-7; 8 positions match TRBD1. The germline gives CDR1 SEHNR, CDR2 FQNEAQ (reference sequence). Trimming took 5 bases from V and 2 from J; bases not matched to a gene: 11. This CDR3 is built from 16 residues. The CDR3 DNA is TGTGCCAGCAGCCCTCATCCCGGGACAGGCCCCTACGAGCAGTACTTC. Translating gives CASSPHPGTGPYEQYF.

The V and J genes are TRBV30 and TRBJ2-2; no reliable D call. The CDR3 length is 14 residues. The germline V and J ends were trimmed by 0 bases and 2 bases, with 7 bases remaining between them. The germline gives CDR1 GTSNPN, CDR2 SVGIG (reference sequence). CDR3 sequence reads: CAWSVHPNTGELFF. CDR3 DNA sequence: TGTGCCTGGAGTGTACACCCTAACACCGGGGAGCTGTTTTTT.

The CDR3 loop reads CASSSAGTLTDTQYF. The CDR3 DNA reads as TGTGCCAGCTCTTCCGCGGGGACCCTCACAGATACGCAGTATTTT. The chain uses TRBV27 and TRBJ2-3; perhaps TRBD2 as D (6 bases). Germline loops: CDR1 MNHEY, CDR2 SMNVEV (reference sequence). The V end was cut by 8 bases, the J end by 2 bases, with 17 bases between. The CDR3 length is 15 residues.